This T cell receptor beta chain was observed in a study of naive and memory T cell subsets. Whole-study results and caveats: Potentially, T cell activation and differentiation skew this RNA-based measurement.

This clonotype showed up just a few times. The antigen is unknown. Ligated cDNA underwent four rounds of PCR with nested alpha and beta constant region primers and SP2. TCRdb itself ran the UMI-ligation and nested PCR reads through MiXCR, one entry per CDR3 protein. The sample yields tens of thousands of distinct CDR3 sequences, 11% seen once. This CDR3 contains 15 residues. Germline lookup yields CDR1 KGHSH and CDR2 LQKENI. Between the trimmed V and J ends, which lost 2 bases and 2 bases, there was a span of 11 bases. Specified treatment: skin biopsy from PPD injection site in Mantoux-positive individual. The library had UMIs added by 3' ligation of an oligonucleotide to TCR cDNA. Biopsied sites were PPD injections in people with a positive Mantoux test.

The rearrangement joins TRBV18 to TRBJ2-3; a weak D match, TRBD1 (6 bases). The clonotype was recovered from an adult in good health. Sequenced material: skin, taken from a tuberculin skin test site. CDR3 sequence: CASSPEDRSTDTQYF. CDR3 bases: TGTGCCAGCTCACCAGAAGACAGGTCCACAGATACGCAGTATTTT.